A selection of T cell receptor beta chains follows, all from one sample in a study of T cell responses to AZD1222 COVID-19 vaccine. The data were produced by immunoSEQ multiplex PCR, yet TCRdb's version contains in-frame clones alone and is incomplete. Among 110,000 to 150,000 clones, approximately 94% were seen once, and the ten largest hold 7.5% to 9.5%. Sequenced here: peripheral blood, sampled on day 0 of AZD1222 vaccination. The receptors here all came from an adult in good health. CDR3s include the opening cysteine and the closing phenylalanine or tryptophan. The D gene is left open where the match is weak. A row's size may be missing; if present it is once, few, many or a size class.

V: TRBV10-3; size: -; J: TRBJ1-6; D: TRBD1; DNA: TGTGCCACGCTGGGCGGACAGGGTAATTCACCCCTCCACTTT; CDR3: CATLGGQGNSPLHF
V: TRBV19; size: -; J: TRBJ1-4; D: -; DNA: TGTGCCAGCAAGCGACCGGGACACCCTAATGAAAAACTGTTTTTT; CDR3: CASKRPGHPNEKLFF
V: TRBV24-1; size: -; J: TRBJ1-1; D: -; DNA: TGTGCCACCAGTGATTCCCCCTCTCCCCCAGGCGTTATAGAAGCTTTCTTT; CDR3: CATSDSPSPPGVIEAFF
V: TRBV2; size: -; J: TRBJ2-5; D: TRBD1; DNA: TGTGCCAGTCAAATCCAGGGGGCGGGAGAGACCCAGTACTTC; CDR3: CASQIQGAGETQYF
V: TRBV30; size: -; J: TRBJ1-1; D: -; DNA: TGTGCCTGGAGAGAAACGGGGAACACTGAAGCTTTCTTT; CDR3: CAWRETGNTEAFF
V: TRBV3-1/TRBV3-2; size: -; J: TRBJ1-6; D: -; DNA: TGTGCCAGCGCTTGGGGAGAGGATTCACCCCTCCACTTT; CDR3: CASAWGEDSPLHF
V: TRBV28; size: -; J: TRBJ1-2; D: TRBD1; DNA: TGTGCCAGCAGTTTAGGGACAGATAACTATGGCTACACCTTC; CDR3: CASSLGTDNYGYTF
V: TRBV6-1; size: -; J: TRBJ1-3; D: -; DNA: TGTGCCAGCAGTGAAGTGGGGACATTACCTGGAAACACCATATATTTT; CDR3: CASSEVGTLPGNTIYF
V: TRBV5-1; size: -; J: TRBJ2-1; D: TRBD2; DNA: TGCGCCAGCAGCTTGGTCGGTGGAGCGGGGGGTTCCTACAATGAGCAGTTCTTC; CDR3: CASSLVGGAGGSYNEQFF
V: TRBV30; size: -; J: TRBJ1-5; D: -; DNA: TGTGCCTGGAGTGTATCCCGGCATAGCAATCAGCCCCAGCATTTT; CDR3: CAWSVSRHSNQPQHF
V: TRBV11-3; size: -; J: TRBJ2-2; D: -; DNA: TGTGCCAGCAGCTTAGGTTGGCGGGGGCCGAACACCGGGGAGCTGTTTTTT; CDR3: CASSLGWRGPNTGELFF
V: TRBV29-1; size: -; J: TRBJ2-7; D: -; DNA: TGCAGCGTTGATGTTGGGGGACCCTACGAGCAGTACTTC; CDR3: CSVDVGGPYEQYF
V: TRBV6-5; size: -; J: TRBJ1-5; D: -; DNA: TGTGCCAGCAGTTACTCCCCTCGGGGCCCGTGGCATTTT; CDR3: CASSYSPRGPWHF
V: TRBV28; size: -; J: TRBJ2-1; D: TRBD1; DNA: TGTGCCAGCAGTCCCACAGGGGGCGCGGGGGTCAATGAGCAGTTCTTC; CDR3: CASSPTGGAGVNEQFF
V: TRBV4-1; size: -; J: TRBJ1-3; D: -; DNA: TGCGCCAGCAGCCATATCACCAGGCTAAGCTCTGGAAACACCATATATTTT; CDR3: CASSHITRLSSGNTIYF
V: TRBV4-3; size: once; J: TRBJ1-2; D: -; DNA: TGCGCCAGCAGCTCTCAGGGTATCTTCTATGGCTACACCTTC; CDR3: CASSSQGIFYGYTF
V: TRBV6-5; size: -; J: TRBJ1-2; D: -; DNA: TGTGCCAGCACAGGAGGCGCACCTATGGGAGGCTACACCTTC; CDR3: CASTGGAPMGGYTF
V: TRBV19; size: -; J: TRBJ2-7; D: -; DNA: TGTGCCAGTAGTATAGGGACCCTAGCCTACGAGCAGTACTTC; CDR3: CASSIGTLAYEQYF
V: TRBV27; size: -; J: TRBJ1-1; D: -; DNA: TGTGCCAGCAGTTTAAGGGGTGGGATGAACACTGAAGCTTTCTTT; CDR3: CASSLRGGMNTEAFF
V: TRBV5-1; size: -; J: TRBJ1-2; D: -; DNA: TGCGCCAGCAGCTTGGACAGGGTCAGGGGCTACACCTTC; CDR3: CASSLDRVRGYTF
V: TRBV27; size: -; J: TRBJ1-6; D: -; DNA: TGTGCCAGCAGTTCCCCCACAGGGAACCTCCACTTT; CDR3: CASSSPTGNLHF
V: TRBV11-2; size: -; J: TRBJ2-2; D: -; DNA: TGTGCCAGCAGCCCCCCCCGCGGGACAGTGACCACCGGGGAGCTGTTTTTT; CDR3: CASSPPRGTVTTGELFF